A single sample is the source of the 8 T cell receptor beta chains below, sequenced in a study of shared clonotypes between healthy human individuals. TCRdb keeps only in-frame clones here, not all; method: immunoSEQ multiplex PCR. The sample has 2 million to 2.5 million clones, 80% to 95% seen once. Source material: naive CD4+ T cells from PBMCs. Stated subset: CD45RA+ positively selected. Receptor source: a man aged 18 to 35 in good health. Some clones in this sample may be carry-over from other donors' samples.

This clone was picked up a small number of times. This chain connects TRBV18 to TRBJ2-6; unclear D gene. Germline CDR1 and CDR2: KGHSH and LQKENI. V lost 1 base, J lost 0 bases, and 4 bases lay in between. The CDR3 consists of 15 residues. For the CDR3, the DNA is TGTGCCAGCTCACCACGGAACTCTGGGGCCAACGTCCTGACTTTC. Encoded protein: CASSPRNSGANVLTF.

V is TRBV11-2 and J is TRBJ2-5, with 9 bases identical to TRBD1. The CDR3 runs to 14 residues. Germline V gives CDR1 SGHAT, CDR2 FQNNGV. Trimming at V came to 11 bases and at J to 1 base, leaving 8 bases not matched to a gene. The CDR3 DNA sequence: TGTGCCTCTAAGGACAGGGGAAGCCAAGAGACCCAGTACTTC. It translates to CASKDRGSQETQYF. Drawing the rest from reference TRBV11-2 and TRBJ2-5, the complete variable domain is EAGVAQSPRYKIIEKRQSVAFWCNPISGHATLYWYQQILGQGPKLLIQFQNNGVVDDSQLPKDRFSAERLKGVDSTLKIQPAKLEDSAVYLCASKDRGSQETQYFGPGTRLLVL.

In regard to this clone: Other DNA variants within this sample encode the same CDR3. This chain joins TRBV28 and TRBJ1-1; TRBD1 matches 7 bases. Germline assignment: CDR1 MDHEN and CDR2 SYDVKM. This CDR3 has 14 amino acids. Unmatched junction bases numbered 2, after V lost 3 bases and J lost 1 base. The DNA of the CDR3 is TGTGCCAGCAGTTTTTCAGGGGGGAACACTGAAGCTTTCTTT. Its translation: CASSFSGGNTEAFF. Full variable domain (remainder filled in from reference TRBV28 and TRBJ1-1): DVKVTQSSRYLVKRTGEKVFLECVQDMDHENMFWYRQDPGLGLRLIYFSYDVKMKEKGDIPEGYSVSREKKERFSLILESASTNQTSMYLCASSFSGGNTEAFFGQGTRLTVV.

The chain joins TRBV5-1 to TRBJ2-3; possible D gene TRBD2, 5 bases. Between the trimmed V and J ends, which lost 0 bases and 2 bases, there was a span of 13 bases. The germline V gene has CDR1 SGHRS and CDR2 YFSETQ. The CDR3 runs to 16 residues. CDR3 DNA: TGCGCCAGCAGCTTGGTTCCACGGGATCTCACAGATACGCAGTATTTT. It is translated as CASSLVPRDLTDTQYF.

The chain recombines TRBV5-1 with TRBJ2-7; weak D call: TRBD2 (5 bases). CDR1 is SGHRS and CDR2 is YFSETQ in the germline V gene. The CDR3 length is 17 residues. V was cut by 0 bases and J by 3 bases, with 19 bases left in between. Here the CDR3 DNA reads TGCGCCAGCAGCTTGGAACCGCCATGGACTTTTTTCTACGAGCAGTACTTC. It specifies CASSLEPPWTFFYEQYF.

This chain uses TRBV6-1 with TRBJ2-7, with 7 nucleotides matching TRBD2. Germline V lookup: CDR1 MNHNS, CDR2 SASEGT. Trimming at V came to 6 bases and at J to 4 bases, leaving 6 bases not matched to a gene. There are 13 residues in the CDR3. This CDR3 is CASRLAELYEQYF. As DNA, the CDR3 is TGTGCCAGCAGGCTAGCGGAGCTTTACGAGCAGTACTTC.

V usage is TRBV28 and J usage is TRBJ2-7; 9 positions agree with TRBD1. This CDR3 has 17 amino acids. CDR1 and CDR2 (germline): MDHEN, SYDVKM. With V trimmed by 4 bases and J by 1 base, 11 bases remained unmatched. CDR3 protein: CASSSMDRGRYSYEQYF. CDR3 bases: TGTGCCAGCAGTTCTATGGACAGGGGACGTTATTCCTACGAGCAGTACTTC. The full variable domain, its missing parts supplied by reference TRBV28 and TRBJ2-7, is DVKVTQSSRYLVKRTGEKVFLECVQDMDHENMFWYRQDPGLGLRLIYFSYDVKMKEKGDIPEGYSVSREKKERFSLILESASTNQTSMYLCASSSMDRGRYSYEQYFGPGTRLTVT.

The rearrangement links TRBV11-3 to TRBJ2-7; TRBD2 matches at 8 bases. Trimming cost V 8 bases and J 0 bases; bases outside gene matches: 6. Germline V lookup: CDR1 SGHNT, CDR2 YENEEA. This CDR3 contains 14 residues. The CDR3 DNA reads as TGTGCCAGCGTCAGCGGGAGAAACTCCTACGAGCAGTACTTC. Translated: CASVSGRNSYEQYF.